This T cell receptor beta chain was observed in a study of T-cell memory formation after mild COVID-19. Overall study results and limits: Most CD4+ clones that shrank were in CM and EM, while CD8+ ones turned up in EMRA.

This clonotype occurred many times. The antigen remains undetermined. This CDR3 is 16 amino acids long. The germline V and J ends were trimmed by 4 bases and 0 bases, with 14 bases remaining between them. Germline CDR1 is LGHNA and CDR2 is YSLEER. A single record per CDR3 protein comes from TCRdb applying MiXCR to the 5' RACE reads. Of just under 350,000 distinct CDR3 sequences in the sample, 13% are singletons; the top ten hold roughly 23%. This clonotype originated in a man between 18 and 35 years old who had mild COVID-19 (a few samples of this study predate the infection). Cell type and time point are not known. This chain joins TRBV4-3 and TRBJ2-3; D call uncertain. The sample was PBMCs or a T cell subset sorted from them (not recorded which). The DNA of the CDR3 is TGCGCCAGCAGCCGCGTCCCAGCGTCGAGCACAGATACGCAGTATTTT. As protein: CASSRVPASSTDTQYF.